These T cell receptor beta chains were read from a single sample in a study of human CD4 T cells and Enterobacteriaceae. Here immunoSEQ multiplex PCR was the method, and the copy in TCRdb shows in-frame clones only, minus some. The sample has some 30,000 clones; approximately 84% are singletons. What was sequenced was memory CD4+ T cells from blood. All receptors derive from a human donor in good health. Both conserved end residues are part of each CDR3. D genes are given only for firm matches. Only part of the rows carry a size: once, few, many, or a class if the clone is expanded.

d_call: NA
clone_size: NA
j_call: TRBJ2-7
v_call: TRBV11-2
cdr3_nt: TGTGCCAGCAGCTTCGGGGCCGAACCCTCCTACGAGCAGTACTTC
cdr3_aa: CASSFGAEPSYEQYF

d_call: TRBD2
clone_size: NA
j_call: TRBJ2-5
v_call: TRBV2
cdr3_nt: TGTGCCAGCAGTAAGCGGGAGGGCGGCACCCAGTACTTC
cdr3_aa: CASSKREGGTQYF

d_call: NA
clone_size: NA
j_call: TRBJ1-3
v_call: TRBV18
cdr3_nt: TGTGCCAGCTCACCACCGATGTCTGCCGGGGTCGAAGTCGGAAACACCATATATTTT
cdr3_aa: CASSPPMSAGVEVGNTIYF

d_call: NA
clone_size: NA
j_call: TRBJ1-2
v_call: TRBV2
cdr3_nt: TGTGCCAGCAGTGTTGATAGGGGTAACTATGGCTACACCTTC
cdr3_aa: CASSVDRGNYGYTF

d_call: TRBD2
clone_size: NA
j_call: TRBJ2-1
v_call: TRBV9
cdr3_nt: TGTGCCAGCAGCGTAGAAGGACAGCGGGAGTTTGAGCAGTTCTTC
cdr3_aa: CASSVEGQREFEQFF

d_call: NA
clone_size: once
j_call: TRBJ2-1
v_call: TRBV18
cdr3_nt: TGTGCCAGCTCACCACAGGGGGGCCGCCTCTTATACAATGAGCAGTTCTTC
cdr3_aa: CASSPQGGRLLYNEQFF

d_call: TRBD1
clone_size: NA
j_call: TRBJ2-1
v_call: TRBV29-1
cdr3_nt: TGCAGCCTTGGGACAGGAGATTACAATGAGCAGTTCTTC
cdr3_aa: CSLGTGDYNEQFF

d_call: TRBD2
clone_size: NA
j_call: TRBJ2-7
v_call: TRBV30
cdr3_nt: TGTGCCGGACTCTGGAGCGGGAAACCCTTCGAGCAGTACTTC
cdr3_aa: CAGLWSGKPFEQYF

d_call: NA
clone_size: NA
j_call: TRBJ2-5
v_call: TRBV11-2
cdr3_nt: TGTGCCAGCAGCTTAGAAAGGGTGGCGGAGACCCAGTACTTC
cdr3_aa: CASSLERVAETQYF

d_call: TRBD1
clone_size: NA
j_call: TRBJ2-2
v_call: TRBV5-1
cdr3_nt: TGCGCCAGCAGCGGGGACAGGGGCACCGGGGAGCTGTTTTTT
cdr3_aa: CASSGDRGTGELFF

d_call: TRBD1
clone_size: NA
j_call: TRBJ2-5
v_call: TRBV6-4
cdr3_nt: TGTGCCAGCAGTCCCGGGACAGAGGGGACCCAGTACTTC
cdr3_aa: CASSPGTEGTQYF

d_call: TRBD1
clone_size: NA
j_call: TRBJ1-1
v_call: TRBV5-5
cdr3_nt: TGTGCCAGCAGTCCCACCTATGGGACAGGGGTAGGGGGAGCTTTCTTT
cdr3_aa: CASSPTYGTGVGGAFF

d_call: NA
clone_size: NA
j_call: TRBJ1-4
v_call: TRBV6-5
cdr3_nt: TGTGCCAGCAGTTACTCGACAGCGACTAATGAAAAACTGTTTTTT
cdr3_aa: CASSYSTATNEKLFF

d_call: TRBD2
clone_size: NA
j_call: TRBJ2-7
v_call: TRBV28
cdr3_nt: TGTGCCAGCAAAACTAGCGGGAGTCGGTACGAGCAGTACTTC
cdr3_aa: CASKTSGSRYEQYF

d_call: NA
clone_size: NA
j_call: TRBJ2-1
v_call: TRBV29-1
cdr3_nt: TGCAGCGTTGAGCGGACAGCCGATTTTAGTGAGCAGTTCTTC
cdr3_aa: CSVERTADFSEQFF

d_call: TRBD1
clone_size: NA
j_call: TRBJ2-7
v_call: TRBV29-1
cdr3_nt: TGCAGCGCTTGGACAGGGAGCTCCTACGAGCAGTACTTC
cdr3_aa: CSAWTGSSYEQYF

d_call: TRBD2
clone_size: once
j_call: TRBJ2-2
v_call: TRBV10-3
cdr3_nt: TGTGCCATCAGTCGAGCGGGAGAGGACACCGGGGAGCTGTTTTTT
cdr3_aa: CAISRAGEDTGELFF

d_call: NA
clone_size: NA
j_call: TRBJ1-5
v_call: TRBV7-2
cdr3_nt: TGTGCCAGCAGCACAGGATCCATGGGAGGCAATCAGCCCCAGCATTTT
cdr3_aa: CASSTGSMGGNQPQHF

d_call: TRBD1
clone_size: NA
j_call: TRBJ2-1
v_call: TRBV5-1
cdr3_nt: TGCGCCAGCAGCCCTCAGACAGGGGTCAATGAGCAGTTCTTC
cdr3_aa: CASSPQTGVNEQFF

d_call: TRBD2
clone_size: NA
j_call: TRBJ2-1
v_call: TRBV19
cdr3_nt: TGTGCCAGTAGTACGACTAGCGCATCGGTGGGGCAGTTCTTC
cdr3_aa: CASSTTSASVGQFF

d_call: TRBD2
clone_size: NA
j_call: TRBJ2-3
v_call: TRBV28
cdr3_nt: TGTGCCAGCAGTTTAATGGGGGGAGGGGTCCCAGATACGCAGTATTTT
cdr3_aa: CASSLMGGGVPDTQYF

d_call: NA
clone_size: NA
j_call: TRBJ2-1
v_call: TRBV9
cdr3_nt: TGTGCCAGCAGCGTAGGCGGAGGGGGGACCAATGAGCAGTTCTTC
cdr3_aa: CASSVGGGGTNEQFF

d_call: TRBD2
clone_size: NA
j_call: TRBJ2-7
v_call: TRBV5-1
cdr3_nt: TGCGCCAGCAGCCTCGGGACTAGCGGCGAGCAGTACTTC
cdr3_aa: CASSLGTSGEQYF

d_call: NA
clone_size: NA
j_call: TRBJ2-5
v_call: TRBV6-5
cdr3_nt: TGTGCCAGCAGGTCACCGGGAGAGACCCAGTACTTC
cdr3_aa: CASRSPGETQYF

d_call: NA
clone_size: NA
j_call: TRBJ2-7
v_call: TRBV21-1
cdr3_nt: TGTGCCAGCAGCAAAGAGGTAGCCGAGCAGTACTTC
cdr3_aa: CASSKEVAEQYF

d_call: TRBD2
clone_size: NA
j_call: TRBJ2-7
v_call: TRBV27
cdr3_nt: TGTGCCAGCAGTTCGAGGGCGGGAGGGCCCTACGAGCAGTACTTC
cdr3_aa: CASSSRAGGPYEQYF

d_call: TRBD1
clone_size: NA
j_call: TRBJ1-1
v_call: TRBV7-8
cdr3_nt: TGTGCCAGCAGCCTAAACTGGGGACAGGCGAACACTGAAGCTTTCTTT
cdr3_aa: CASSLNWGQANTEAFF

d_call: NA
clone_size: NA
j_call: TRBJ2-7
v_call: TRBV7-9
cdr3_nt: TGTGCCAGCAGCTTATCTGGTGGGGAGCAGTACTTC
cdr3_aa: CASSLSGGEQYF

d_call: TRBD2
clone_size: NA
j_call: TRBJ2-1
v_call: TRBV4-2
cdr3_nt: TGTGCCAGCAGCCCGCGGACTAGCGGAGGGGGTAATGAGCAGTTCTTC
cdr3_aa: CASSPRTSGGGNEQFF

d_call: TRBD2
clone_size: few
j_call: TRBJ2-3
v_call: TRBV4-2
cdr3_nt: TGTGCCAGCAGCTTCAGTAGCGGGAGTAGAACAGATACGCAGTATTTT
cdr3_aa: CASSFSSGSRTDTQYF

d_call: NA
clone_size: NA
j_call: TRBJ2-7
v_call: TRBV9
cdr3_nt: TGTGCCAGCAGCGTCGGTGGGATAACTCACGAGCAGTACTTC
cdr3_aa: CASSVGGITHEQYF

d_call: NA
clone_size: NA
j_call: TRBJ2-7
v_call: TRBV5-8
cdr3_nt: TGTGCCAGCAGTCTTGTGACGTTCGACAGGGACTCATACGAGCAGTACTTC
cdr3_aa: CASSLVTFDRDSYEQYF

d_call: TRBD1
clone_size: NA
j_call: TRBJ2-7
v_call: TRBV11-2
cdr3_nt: TGTGCCAGCAGCCCGGACAGGGGGGACTACGAGCAGTACTTC
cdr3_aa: CASSPDRGDYEQYF

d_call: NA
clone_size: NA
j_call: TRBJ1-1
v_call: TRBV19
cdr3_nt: TGTGCCAGTAGCCCAATCGACAGACGTAACACTGAAGCTTTCTTT
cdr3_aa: CASSPIDRRNTEAFF

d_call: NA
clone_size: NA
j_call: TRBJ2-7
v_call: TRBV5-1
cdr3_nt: TGCGCCAGCAGCTTGGTGCCTCAGGGGAGTGCGGTCGAGCAGTACTTC
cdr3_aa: CASSLVPQGSAVEQYF

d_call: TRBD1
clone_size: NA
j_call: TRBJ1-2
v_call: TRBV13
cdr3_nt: TGTGCCAGCAGCTCAACCAGGGGGCGCTTCTATGGCTACACCTTC
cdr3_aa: CASSSTRGRFYGYTF

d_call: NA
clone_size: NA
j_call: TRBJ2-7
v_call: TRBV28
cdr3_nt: TGTGCCAGCAGTTTATTGGGGGCTGGCGACGAGCAGTACTTC
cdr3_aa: CASSLLGAGDEQYF

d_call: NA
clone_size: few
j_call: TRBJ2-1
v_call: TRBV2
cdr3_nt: TGTGCCAGCAAGACGGGAGAGGAGACGAGGAAGCAGTTCTTC
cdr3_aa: CASKTGEETRKQFF

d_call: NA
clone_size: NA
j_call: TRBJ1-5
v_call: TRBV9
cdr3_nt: TGTGCCAGCAGCGTAGGGGGAGCCAACAATCAGCCCCAGCATTTT
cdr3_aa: CASSVGGANNQPQHF

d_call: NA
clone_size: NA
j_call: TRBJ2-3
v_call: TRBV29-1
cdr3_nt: TGCAGCGTTAGGGCCACAGCAGATACGCAGTATTTT
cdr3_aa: CSVRATADTQYF

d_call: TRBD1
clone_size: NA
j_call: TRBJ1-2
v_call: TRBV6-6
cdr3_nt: TGTGCCAGCAGGCCAACAGGGGGAGACGGCTACACCTTC
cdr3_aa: CASRPTGGDGYTF

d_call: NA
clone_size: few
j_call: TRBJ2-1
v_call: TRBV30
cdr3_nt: TGTGCCTGGAGTAGGTCCGGGACTCGAGGTAATGAGCAGTTCTTC
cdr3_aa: CAWSRSGTRGNEQFF

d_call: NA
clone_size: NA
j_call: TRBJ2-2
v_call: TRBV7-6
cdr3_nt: TGTGCCAGCAGCGCGACGAACACCGGGGAGCTGTTTTTT
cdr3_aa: CASSATNTGELFF

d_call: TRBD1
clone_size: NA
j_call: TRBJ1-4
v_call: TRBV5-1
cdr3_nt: TGCGCCAGCAGCGTGGGACAGGGTAATGAAAAACTGTTTTTT
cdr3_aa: CASSVGQGNEKLFF